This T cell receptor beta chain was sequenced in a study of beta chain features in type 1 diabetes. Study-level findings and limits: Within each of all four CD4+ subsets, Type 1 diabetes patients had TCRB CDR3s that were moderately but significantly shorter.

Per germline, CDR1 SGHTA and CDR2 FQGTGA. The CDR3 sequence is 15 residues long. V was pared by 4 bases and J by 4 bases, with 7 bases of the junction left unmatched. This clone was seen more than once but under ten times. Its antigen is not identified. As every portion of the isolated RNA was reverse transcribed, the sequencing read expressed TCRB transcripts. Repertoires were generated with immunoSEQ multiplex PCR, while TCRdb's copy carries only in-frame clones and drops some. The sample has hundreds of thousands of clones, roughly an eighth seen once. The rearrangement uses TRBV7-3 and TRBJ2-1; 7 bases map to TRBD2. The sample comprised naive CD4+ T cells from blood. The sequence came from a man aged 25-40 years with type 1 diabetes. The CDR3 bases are TGTGCCAGCAGCTCCACGACTAGCAATTACAATGAGCAGTTCTTC. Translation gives CASSSTTSNYNEQFF.